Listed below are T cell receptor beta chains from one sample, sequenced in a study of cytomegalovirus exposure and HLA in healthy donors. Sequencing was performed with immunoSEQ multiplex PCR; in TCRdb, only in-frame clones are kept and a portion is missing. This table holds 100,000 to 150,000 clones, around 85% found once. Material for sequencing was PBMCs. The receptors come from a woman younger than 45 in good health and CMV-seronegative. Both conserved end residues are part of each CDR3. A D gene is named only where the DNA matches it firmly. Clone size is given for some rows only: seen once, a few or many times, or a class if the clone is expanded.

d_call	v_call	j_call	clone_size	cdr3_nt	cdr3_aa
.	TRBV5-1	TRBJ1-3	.	TGCGCCAGCAGCCCCCAGGTGGGGGGGCTGAGTGGAAACACCATATATTTT	CASSPQVGGLSGNTIYF
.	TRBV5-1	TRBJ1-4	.	TGCGCCAGCAGCTTGGTCCCAGGGGCAACTAATGAAAAACTGTTTTTT	CASSLVPGATNEKLFF
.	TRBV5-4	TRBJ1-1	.	TGTGCCAGCAGCTTGAGGGGCGCCCTCTTGTTGAACACTGAAGCTTTCTTT	CASSLRGALLLNTEAFF
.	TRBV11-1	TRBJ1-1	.	TGTGCCAGCAGCTCGACAGAGAACACTGAAGCTTTCTTT	CASSSTENTEAFF
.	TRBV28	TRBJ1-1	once	TGTGCCAGCAGTTTATGGGTGTCGCGGGGTTGGAACACTGAAGCTTTCTTT	CASSLWVSRGWNTEAFF
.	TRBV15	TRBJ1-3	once	TGTGCCACCAGCAAAGACCAGGGGTATGAGCACACCATATATTTT	CATSKDQGYEHTIYF
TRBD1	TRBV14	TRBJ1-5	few	TGTGCCAGCAGCCAAAAGGCAGGGGGCGCGGGCAATCAGCCCCAGCATTTT	CASSQKAGGAGNQPQHF
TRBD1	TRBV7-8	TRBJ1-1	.	TGTGCCAGCAGCCGGGACAGAAATAGGGACACTGAAGCTTTCTTT	CASSRDRNRDTEAFF
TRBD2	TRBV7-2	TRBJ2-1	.	TGTGCCAGCAGCTTCGCAGGCAAGCGGGGGGCACCTCCCAATGAGCAGTTCTTC	CASSFAGKRGAPPNEQFF
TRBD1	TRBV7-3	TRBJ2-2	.	TGTGCCAGCAGCTTGTACAGGGGTGGCGGGGAGCTGTTTTTT	CASSLYRGGGELFF
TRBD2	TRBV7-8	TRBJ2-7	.	TGTGCCAGCAGCTTACCTCGCGGGGGGGTTTACGAGCAGTACTTC	CASSLPRGGVYEQYF
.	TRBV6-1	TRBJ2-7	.	TGTGCCAGCCCTAGGCAGGGGGCGGGGGGGGAGCAGTACTTC	CASPRQGAGGEQYF
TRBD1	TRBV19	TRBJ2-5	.	TGTGCCAGTAGTATTACCCGGACAGGGCAAGAGACCCAGTACTTC	CASSITRTGQETQYF
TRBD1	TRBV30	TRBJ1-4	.	TGTGCCTGGGGGGGACAGACTAATGAAAAACTGTTTTTT	CAWGGQTNEKLFF
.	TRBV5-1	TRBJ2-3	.	TGCGCCAGCAGCTTGCGAGGGGACTCGGCAGATACGCAGTATTTT	CASSLRGDSADTQYF
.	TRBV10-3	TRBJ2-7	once	TGTGCCATTGCAGGACAGTCCTTCTACGAGCAGTACTTC	CAIAGQSFYEQYF
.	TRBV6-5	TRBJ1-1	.	TGTGCCAGCAGCCCTGTACGGAGCACTGAAGCTTTCTTT	CASSPVRSTEAFF
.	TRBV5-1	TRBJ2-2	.	TGCGCCAGCAGCTTGGGAGTATCCGGGGAGCTGTTTTTT	CASSLGVSGELFF
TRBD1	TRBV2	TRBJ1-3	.	TGTGCCAGCATGTTGGCAGGGGGCTCTGGAAACACCATATATTTT	CASMLAGGSGNTIYF
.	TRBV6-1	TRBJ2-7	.	TGTGCCAGCAGTGAAACAGGTTACGAGCAGTACTTC	CASSETGYEQYF
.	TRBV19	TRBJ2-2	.	TGTGCCAGTAGAATGCCCGTGGGGGGTGAGCTGTTTTTT	CASRMPVGGELFF
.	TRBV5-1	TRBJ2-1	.	TGCGCCAGCAGCCTGACCCCACGCGGGGGCCCCTTTTTTGAGCAGTTCTTC	CASSLTPRGGPFFEQFF
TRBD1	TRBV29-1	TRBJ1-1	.	TGCAGCGTTGTCGGGACAGGGGGCGCGGGCACTGAAGCTTTCTTT	CSVVGTGGAGTEAFF
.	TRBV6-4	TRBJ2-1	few	TGTGCCAGCAGTTTCGGTACAGACGCGGGCGAGCAGTTCTTC	CASSFGTDAGEQFF
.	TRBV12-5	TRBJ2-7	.	TGTGCTAGTGGTTTGGGCCCCACAAGGGGTCTATCCTACGAGCAGTACTTC	CASGLGPTRGLSYEQYF
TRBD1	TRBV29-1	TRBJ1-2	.	TGCAGCGTTCCCGAATTCAGGTCCCGACAGGGGCGCTATGGCTACACCTTC	CSVPEFRSRQGRYGYTF
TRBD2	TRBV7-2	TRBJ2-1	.	TGTGCCAGCAGCCAGACTAGCGGGGGGGCTCTAGGCAATGAGCAGTTCTTC	CASSQTSGGALGNEQFF
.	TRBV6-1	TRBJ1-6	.	TGTGCCAGTGACAGGAAAGCCTCCTATAATTCACCCCTCCACTTT	CASDRKASYNSPLHF
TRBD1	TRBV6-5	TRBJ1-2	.	TGTGCCAGCAGTTACTCGACAGGGGCGCTAGGCTATGGCTACACCTTC	CASSYSTGALGYGYTF
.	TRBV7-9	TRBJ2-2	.	TGTGCCAGCAGCTTAGAAGGGGCCGGGGAGCTGTTTTTT	CASSLEGAGELFF
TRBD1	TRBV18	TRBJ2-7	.	TGTGCCAGCTCAGACCCGGGACAGGGGGCACACGAGCAGTACTTC	CASSDPGQGAHEQYF
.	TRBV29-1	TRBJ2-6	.	TGCAGCGTCCACACCTCTGGGGCCAACGTCCTGACTTTC	CSVHTSGANVLTF
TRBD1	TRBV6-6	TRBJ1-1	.	TGTGCCAGCAGTCAGCAGGGGGGAGCTTTCTTT	CASSQQGGAFF
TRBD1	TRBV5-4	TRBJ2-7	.	TGTGCCAGCAGCTTCAGGGGGCAAGCCGAGCAGTACTTC	CASSFRGQAEQYF